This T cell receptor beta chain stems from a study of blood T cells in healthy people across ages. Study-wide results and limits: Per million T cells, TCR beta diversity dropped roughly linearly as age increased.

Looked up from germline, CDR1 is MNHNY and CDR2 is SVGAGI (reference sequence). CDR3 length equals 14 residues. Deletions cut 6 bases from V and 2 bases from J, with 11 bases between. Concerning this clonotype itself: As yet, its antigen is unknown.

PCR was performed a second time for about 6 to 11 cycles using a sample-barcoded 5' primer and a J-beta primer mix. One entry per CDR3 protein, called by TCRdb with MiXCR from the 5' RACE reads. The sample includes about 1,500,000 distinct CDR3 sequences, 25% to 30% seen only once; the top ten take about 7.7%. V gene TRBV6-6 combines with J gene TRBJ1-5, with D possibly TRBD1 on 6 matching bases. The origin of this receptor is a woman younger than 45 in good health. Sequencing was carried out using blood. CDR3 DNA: TGTGCCAGCAGGGAAAGACAGGGCAATCAGCCCCAGCATTTT. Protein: CASRERQGNQPQHF.